A single sample is the source of the 29 T cell receptor beta chains below, sequenced in a study of cytomegalovirus exposure and HLA in healthy donors. The PCR had 60 Vbeta and 13 Jbeta primers. Assay used: immunoSEQ multiplex PCR; TCRdb lists only in-frame clones, some missing. The table records 72,000 or so clones, less than 70% of them present only once. Sequencing was performed on PBMCs. The receptors were gathered from a woman aged 45-65 years in good health and CMV-seronegative.

The chain joins TRBV7-3 to TRBJ2-7, with 9 bases matching TRBD2. The length of the CDR3 is 15 residues. Germline V gives CDR1 SGHTA, CDR2 FQGTGA. V shed 2 bases and J 2 bases; nucleotides not matched to a gene: 4. DNA for the CDR3: TGTGCCAGCAGCTTAGAAGCGGGAGGTCCCTACGAGCAGTACTTC. This encodes CASSLEAGGPYEQYF.

This chain links TRBV29-1 with TRBJ2-4, with a tentative D call TRBD1 (6 bases). Germline V gene lookup returns CDR1 SQVTM and CDR2 ANQGSEA. V was clipped by 7 bases and J by 8 bases, with 18 bases between them. This CDR3 comprises 13 residues. This chain's CDR3 is CSGTGLSADIQYF. The DNA for the CDR3 is TGCAGCGGAACAGGGCTCTCTGCAGACATTCAGTACTTC.

The chain employs TRBV5-1 and TRBJ2-7; TRBD2 agrees at 7 bases. V dropped 0 bases and J dropped 4; count of bases not matched to a gene: 4. CDR3 length: 14 amino acids. CDR1 is SGHRS and CDR2 is YFSETQ in the germline V gene. CDR3 in DNA: TGCGCCAGCAGCTTGGTGGGACTATCGTACGAGCAGTACTTC. It translates to CASSLVGLSYEQYF.

The chain couples TRBV27 to TRBJ2-1; TRBD2 is a possible D gene (5 bases). Trimming shortened V by 3 bases and J by 4 bases, and 7 bases separated the two germline ends. CDR1 and CDR2 (germline): MNHEY, SMNVEV (reference sequence). The CDR3 consists of 13 residues. CDR3 amino acids: CASSFGLYNEQFF. The CDR3, as DNA: TGTGCCAGCAGTTTCGGACTGTACAATGAGCAGTTCTTC.

The chain combines TRBV30 with TRBJ2-5; the match to TRBD2 covers 10 bases. The junction had 7 bases not matched to a gene; V was cut back by 7 bases and J by 5 bases. Germline lookup yields CDR1 GTSNPN and CDR2 SVGIG (reference sequence). This CDR3 region has 13 residues. Here the CDR3 DNA reads TGTGCCTCCAGGGCTAGCGGGAGTGAGACCCAGTACTTC. Its translation: CASRASGSETQYF.

V gene TRBV10-3 combines with J gene TRBJ1-5; the D is unclear. Trimming took off 8 bases at V and 1 base at J, with 24 bases between the two ends. The germline CDR1 and CDR2 sequences are ENHRY and SYGVKD. CDR3 length equals 18 residues. CDR3 amino acids: CAIGGLRDGVGSNQPQHF. In DNA, the CDR3 is TGTGCCATCGGAGGGTTGCGTGATGGGGTAGGAAGCAATCAGCCCCAGCATTTT.

This sequence joins TRBV18 and TRBJ2-3; 15 positions agree with TRBD2. Trimming cost V 2 bases and J 3 bases; bases outside gene matches: 3. The CDR3 loop spans 17 amino acids. Germline values: CDR1 KGHSH, CDR2 LQKENI. This CDR3 is CASSPGGLAGGTDTQYF. The CDR3 DNA is TGTGCCAGCTCACCAGGGGGACTAGCGGGAGGAACAGATACGCAGTATTTT.

The chain recombines TRBV5-1 with TRBJ2-5; D not certain. With 4 bases removed from V and 4 bases from J, the gap between germline ends came to 11 bases. The CDR3 has 13 residues. Germline CDR1 SGHRS, CDR2 YFSETQ. The CDR3: CASSPDIRETQYF. The CDR3 region has the DNA TGCGCCAGCAGCCCCGACATAAGAGAGACCCAGTACTTC.

The genes are TRBV29-1 and TRBJ1-1, with unresolved D. Germline-derived CDR1 and CDR2 are SQVTM and ANQGSEA. The V and J ends lost 1 base and 1 base respectively, with 13 bases between them. The CDR3 contains 15 residues. CDR3 nucleotide sequence: TGCAGCGTTGAAGGGCATACAGCCAGGAACACTGAAGCTTTCTTT. Encoded protein: CSVEGHTARNTEAFF.

The chain couples TRBV30 to TRBJ1-1; D is possibly TRBD1 (5 bases). The V gene's germline CDR1 is GTSNPN and CDR2 SVGIG (reference sequence). Deletions cut 8 bases from V and 5 bases from J, with 12 bases between. This CDR3 has 11 residues. In DNA, the CDR3 is TGTGCCGGCGGGGGGGGGACTGAAGCTTTCTTT. It yields the protein CAGGGGTEAFF.

This clone was found many times. V gene TRBV18 combines with J gene TRBJ1-3; 10 positions agree with TRBD1. CDR3 length equals 18 residues. Per the germline V gene, CDR1 is KGHSH and CDR2 is LQKENI. Trimming took 3 bases from V and 0 from J; bases not matched to a gene: 8. CDR3: CASSPPFGTGDSGNTIYF. The CDR3 DNA follows: TGTGCCAGCTCACCCCCTTTTGGGACAGGGGACTCTGGAAACACCATATATTTT.

This clone was detected only a few times. J is TRBJ2-5 and V is TRBV6-5; 9 bases are shared with TRBD2. Germline assignment: CDR1 MNHEY and CDR2 SVGAGI. The CDR3 is 14 amino acids. Unmatched junction bases numbered 6, after V lost 5 bases and J lost 5 bases. The CDR3 coding sequence is TGTGCCAGCAGTCTTAGCGGGAGTGGGGAGACCCAGTACTTC. This codes for CASSLSGSGETQYF.

The rearrangement joins TRBV6-5 to TRBJ2-7; 8 bases fit TRBD2. Germline CDR1 MNHEY, CDR2 SVGAGI. The CDR3 is 14 amino acids. V shed 7 bases, J shed 5 bases, and the junction held 10 bases outside the gene matches. CDR3 coding DNA: TGTGCCAGCACCCCGGGGGGGGATAGGGACGAGCAGTACTTC. Its protein is CASTPGGDRDEQYF.

The chain uses TRBV5-1 and TRBJ2-1; 11 bases align to TRBD1. The CDR3 is 15 residues long. Germline lookup yields CDR1 SGHRS and CDR2 YFSETQ. Trimming at V came to 4 bases and at J to 4 bases, leaving 4 bases not matched to a gene. The CDR3 nucleotides are TGCGCCAGCAGCGGGGACAGGGGGGTTTACAATGAGCAGTTCTTC. It codes for CASSGDRGVYNEQFF.

The chain couples TRBV27 to TRBJ2-2; the D gene is possibly TRBD2 (6 bases). There are 15 residues in the CDR3. From germline, CDR1 is MNHEY and CDR2 SMNVEV (reference sequence). The V and J ends lost 5 bases and 5 bases respectively, with 15 bases between them. CDR3 in DNA: TGTGCCAGCAGTCCCCCGGAGGGGCGGACCGGGGAGCTGTTTTTT. It yields the protein CASSPPEGRTGELFF.

This clone showed up just a few times. This chain links TRBV28 with TRBJ1-1; possibly TRBD1 for D (5 bases). The V end lost 3 bases, the J end lost 5 bases, and 10 bases lay between the germline ends. In germline, CDR1 is MDHEN, CDR2 SYDVKM. The CDR3 spans 13 residues. The CDR3 nucleotides read TGTGCCAGCAGTTTCTCCAGGGAAACTGAAGCTTTCTTT. The encoded protein is CASSFSRETEAFF.

The V and J genes are TRBV9 and TRBJ2-7, with 8 bases that match TRBD2. V gave up 3 bases and J gave up 7 bases; unmatched junction bases: 12. The CDR3 sequence is 15 residues long. Germline CDR1 and CDR2: SGDLS and YYNGEE. CDR3 loop: CASSDGLAAVREQYF. CDR3 DNA sequence: TGTGCCAGCAGCGACGGACTAGCTGCGGTTAGGGAGCAGTACTTC.

This clone was detected only once. The J gene is TRBJ1-4, the V gene TRBV4-3, with 10 bases aligning to TRBD1. CDR3 length: 14 residues. Germline V gene data show CDR1 as LGHNA and CDR2 as YSLEER. The V segment lost 4 bases and the J segment 10 bases; nucleotides outside the gene matches: 6. The CDR3 DNA sequence: TGCGCCAGCAGCCCGGGACAGGGGTTGGGAAAACTGTTTTTT. It is translated as CASSPGQGLGKLFF.

The chain has TRBV15 and TRBJ1-5; D is unresolved. With 1 base removed from V and 0 bases from J, the gap between germline ends came to 7 bases. The CDR3 is 15 residues long. Germline V gene sequence: CDR1 LNHNV, CDR2 YYDKDF (reference sequence). Here the CDR3 DNA reads TGTGCCACCAGCAGAGTCGCGTATAGCAATCAGCCCCAGCATTTT. This codes for CATSRVAYSNQPQHF.

The chain employs TRBV27 and TRBJ2-3; TRBD2 is a possible D gene (6 bases). V dropped 5 bases and J dropped 6 bases, with 21 bases sitting between them. The CDR3 contains 16 residues. Germline-derived CDR1 and CDR2 are MNHEY and SMNVEV (reference sequence). The DNA for the CDR3 is TGTGCCAGCAGTCGCAACCGACTAGATTTAACGGATACGCAGTATTTT. This codes for CASSRNRLDLTDTQYF.

This clone was found a few times. The chain recombines TRBV7-8 with TRBJ1-3, with D perhaps matching TRBD1 (5 bases). Looked up from germline, CDR1 is SGHVS and CDR2 is FQNEAQ. The V gene lost 0 bases and the J gene lost 4 bases, with 13 bases spanning the gap. The CDR3 sequence is 16 residues long. In DNA, the CDR3 is TGTGCCAGCAGCTTAGCGGAGCTGGGGCTCGGAAACACCATATATTTT. Its protein is CASSLAELGLGNTIYF.

This clone was counted a few times. V and J are TRBV9 and TRBJ2-7; TRBD2 agrees at 16 bases. The CDR3 runs 18 residues. CDR1 is SGDLS, CDR2 YYNGEE, per germline. The junction had 11 bases not matched to a gene; V was cut back by 3 bases and J by 5 bases. This chain's CDR3 is CASSGGLAGGRSRDEQYF. The CDR3 nucleotides are TGTGCCAGCAGCGGGGGACTAGCGGGAGGGCGGAGTAGGGACGAGCAGTACTTC.

This chain links TRBV10-2 with TRBJ2-7; 10 nucleotides align to TRBD1. This CDR3 spans 14 amino acids. J lost 3 bases, V lost 5 bases, and 4 bases had no gene match. CDR1 WSHSY and CDR2 SAAADI come from the germline V gene. The CDR3 is CASSLRDRGYEQYF. The CDR3 nucleotides read TGCGCCAGCAGTCTCCGGGACAGGGGCTACGAGCAGTACTTC.

A few counts support this clone. The gene calls are TRBV30 and TRBJ2-1; 7 bases fit TRBD2. Germline V CDR1 and CDR2: GTSNPN, SVGIG (reference sequence). V shed 6 bases and J 1 base; nucleotides not matched to a gene: 3. The CDR3 is 13 residues long. CDR3 sequence reads: CACGRGSYNEQFF. CDR3 DNA: TGTGCCTGTGGGCGGGGGTCCTACAATGAGCAGTTCTTC.

The chain is built from TRBV30 and TRBJ2-7, with D unclear. Deletions cut 0 bases from V and 3 bases from J, with 3 bases between. The CDR3 totals 11 residues. CDR1 is GTSNPN and CDR2 is SVGIG in the germline V gene (reference sequence). CDR3 sequence reads: CAWSVYYEQYF. For the CDR3, the DNA is TGTGCCTGGAGTGTATACTACGAGCAGTACTTC. The full variable domain, rest sourced from reference TRBV30 and TRBJ2-7, is SQTIHQWPATLVQPVGSPLSLECTVEGTSNPNLYWYRQAAGRGLQLLFYSVGIGQISSEVPQNLSASRPQDRQFILSSKKLLLSDSGFYLCAWSVYYEQYFGPGTRLTVT.

The chain couples TRBV25-1 to TRBJ1-4, with D maybe TRBD1 (6 bases). Germline CDR1 is MGHDK and CDR2 is SYGVNS. The CDR3 contains 13 residues. V lost 8 bases to trimming and J lost 4 bases, with 11 bases between them. CDR3 nucleotide sequence: TGTGCCAGCCAACTACAGGGTAATGAAAAACTGTTTTTT. Protein: CASQLQGNEKLFF.

The rearrangement joins TRBV27 to TRBJ2-3; D perhaps matches TRBD2 (5 bases). Trimming cost V 6 bases and J 1 base, with 17 bases left between them. The CDR3 is 16 amino acids. The germline V gene encodes CDR1 MNHEY and CDR2 SMNVEV (reference sequence). In DNA, the CDR3 is TGTGCCAGCAGCAAACGGCCAGCGGAGCGCACAGATACGCAGTATTTT. As protein: CASSKRPAERTDTQYF.

The chain uses TRBV5-1 and TRBJ1-1; D is uncertain. The CDR3 has 15 residues. Between the trimmed V and J ends, which lost 6 bases and 3 bases, there was a span of 18 bases. CDR1 and CDR2 from the germline V gene are SGHRS and YFSETQ. For the CDR3, the DNA is TGCGCCAGCAACCCTTTCCGAGGAACGCACACTGAAGCTTTCTTT. This sequence encodes CASNPFRGTHTEAFF.

This rearrangement joins TRBV5-4 to TRBJ1-2; D gene ambiguous. V lost 4 bases and J 11 bases, leaving 15 bases between the germline ends. Germline loops: CDR1 SGHNT, CDR2 YYREEE (reference sequence). The CDR3 is 12 amino acids. The CDR3 nucleotides read TGTGCCAGCAGCGCATGGACTGATCCTTACACCTTC. It is translated as CASSAWTDPYTF.